This T cell receptor (beta chain) was retrieved from a study of early T cells in non-severe SARS-CoV-2 infection. TCRdb ran MiXCR on the 5' RACE reads and lists one entry per CDR3 protein. The data show 55,000 to 80,000 distinct CDR3 sequences, with roughly 11% seen just once and around 6% held by the top ten. Germline V gene data show CDR1 as GTSNPN and CDR2 as SVGIG (reference sequence). The CDR3 runs to 13 residues. This clonotype was observed many times. This specimen was whole blood, taken at baseline. V usage is TRBV30 and J usage is TRBJ1-3, with TRBD1 matching 8 bases. The TCR sequence derives from an adult who was a healthcare worker with PCR-confirmed SARS-CoV-2 infection or an uninfected control (not recorded which). For the CDR3, the DNA is TGTGCAACGGACAGGGCCACTGGAAACACCATATATTTT. Amino acid sequence: CATDRATGNTIYF.